These 15 T cell receptor beta chains came from one sample sequenced in a study of blood T cell repertoires in COVID-19. TCRdb's copy holds only in-frame clones and misses some; the assay was immunoSEQ multiplex PCR. The table includes roughly 200,000 clones, more than 75% detected once. The sample taken for sequencing was peripheral blood. These receptors were collected from a woman aged 40 to 49 with COVID-19, enrolled during active disease.

The chain is built from TRBV27 and TRBJ2-3; 7 bases map to TRBD1. V lost 5 bases to trimming and J lost 1 base; unmatched junction nucleotides: 9. This CDR3 contains 16 residues. Germline V lookup: CDR1 MNHEY, CDR2 SMNVEV (reference sequence). Written as DNA, the CDR3 is TGTGCCAGCAGTCCCACAGGGGCGAGGGGCACAGATACGCAGTATTTT. Its protein product is CASSPTGARGTDTQYF.

The chain couples TRBV6-6 to TRBJ2-3, with 10 bases matching TRBD2. The V and J ends lost 6 bases and 6 bases, in that order; junction bases with no gene match: 9. Looked up from germline, CDR1 is MNHNY and CDR2 is SVGAGI (reference sequence). The CDR3 is 15 residues long. In nucleotides, the CDR3 is TGTGCCAGCAGGTGGACTAGCGGAGGGGGGGATACGCAGTATTTT. It yields the protein CASRWTSGGGDTQYF.

The genes are TRBV10-3 and TRBJ2-1, with D unresolved. Trimming removed 4 bases from V and 8 bases from J, with 6 bases in between. The CDR3 length is 11 residues. The germline V gene has CDR1 ENHRY and CDR2 SYGVKD. As DNA, the CDR3 is TGTGCCATCAGTGGAGGAGATGAGCAGTTCTTC. It encodes CAISGGDEQFF.

The rearrangement uses TRBV5-4 and TRBJ2-7; 8 bases map to TRBD2. Looked up from germline, CDR1 is SGHNT and CDR2 is YYREEE (reference sequence). This CDR3 is built from 15 residues. J lost 1 base, V lost 5 bases, and 8 bases had no gene match. The CDR3 loop reads CASSKTGGQSYEQYF. The CDR3 nucleotides read TGTGCCAGCAGTAAGACGGGGGGGCAATCCTACGAGCAGTACTTC.

The chain joins TRBV19 to TRBJ2-3, with a weak D call TRBD2 (5 bases). The germline V gene has CDR1 LNHDA and CDR2 SQIVND (reference sequence). The V end was cut by 4 bases, the J end by 2 bases, with 19 bases between. The CDR3 length is 17 residues. CDR3 sequence reads: CASSSGWVPPYTDTQYF. DNA for the CDR3: TGTGCCAGTAGTAGCGGGTGGGTCCCACCCTACACAGATACGCAGTATTTT.

This chain joins TRBV20-1 and TRBJ1-5, with D possibly being TRBD1 (5 bases). The CDR3 extends over 15 amino acids. Trimming left V 5 bases short and J 9 bases short, with 23 bases between. CDR1 and CDR2 from the germline V gene are DFQATT and SNEGSKA (reference sequence). CDR3 coding DNA: TGCAGTGCTGGTGGGTCGGGGGAAAGCCTATCGCCCCAGCATTTT. It specifies CSAGGSGESLSPQHF.

The chain couples TRBV7-6 to TRBJ2-7, with a possible D match to TRBD2 (6 bases). This CDR3 is 15 amino acids long. Looked up from germline, CDR1 is SGHVS and CDR2 is FNYEAQ. V lost 1 base, J lost 1 base, and 11 bases lay in between. In nucleotides, the CDR3 is TGTGCCAGCAGCTTAGGGCCGGGACTTTCCTACGAGCAGTACTTC. Translation: CASSLGPGLSYEQYF.

This chain uses TRBV2 with TRBJ1-4, with D hard to call. Germline values: CDR1 SNHLY, CDR2 FYNNEI. The CDR3 extends over 15 amino acids. The V end lost 3 bases, the J end lost 4 bases, and 12 bases lay between the germline ends. CDR3 bases: TGTGCCAGCAGTGAGGAGCGGCAGGATAATGAAAAACTGTTTTTT. Translated: CASSEERQDNEKLFF.

This chain joins TRBV7-2 and TRBJ1-5; tentative D call: TRBD1 (6 bases). Per the germline V gene, CDR1 is SGHTA and CDR2 is FQGNSA. The CDR3 is 12 amino acids. V was clipped by 5 bases and J by 7 bases, with 9 bases between them. Written as DNA, the CDR3 is TGTGCCAGCAGCCGACAGGAACAGCCCCAGCATTTT. This sequence encodes CASSRQEQPQHF.

The chain employs TRBV5-1 and TRBJ2-2; 9 nucleotides line up with TRBD1. CDR3 length equals 18 residues. V shed 4 bases, J shed 4 bases, and the junction held 14 bases outside the gene matches. Germline V gives CDR1 SGHRS, CDR2 YFSETQ. CDR3 DNA sequence: TGCGCCAGCAGCCGATTCAGCGGGCGGGGACAGGGCACCGGGGAGCTGTTTTTT. It encodes CASSRFSGRGQGTGELFF.

The chain employs TRBV5-4 and TRBJ2-7; D gene unclear. V was cut by 4 bases and J by 7 bases, with 12 bases left in between. CDR3 length: 12 amino acids. The germline V gene encodes CDR1 SGHNT and CDR2 YYREEE (reference sequence). The CDR3 loop is CASSPAPGEQYF. CDR3 DNA: TGTGCCAGCAGCCCGGCGCCCGGGGAGCAGTACTTC.

The chain joins TRBV6-5 to TRBJ1-1; D might be TRBD1 (5 bases). CDR3 size: 14 residues. CDR1 and CDR2 from the germline V gene are MNHEY and SVGAGI. Trimming left V 7 bases short and J 1 base short, with 13 bases between. This CDR3 reads CASTDSVRNTEAFF. CDR3 nucleotides: TGTGCCAGCACCGACAGCGTCCGGAACACTGAAGCTTTCTTT.

V is TRBV5-1 and J is TRBJ2-5, with D hard to call. CDR3 length equals 15 residues. Germline CDR1 SGHRS, CDR2 YFSETQ. Trimming stripped 4 bases from V and 7 bases from J, with 20 bases between. The CDR3 bases are TGCGCCAGCAGCGAACTCTCGGGTGTGAGTCGGACCCAGTACTTC. Its translation: CASSELSGVSRTQYF.

The V gene is TRBV5-1, the J gene TRBJ2-5; 8 positions match TRBD1. Trimming at V came to 3 bases and at J to 4 bases, leaving 5 bases not matched to a gene. Germline V lookup: CDR1 SGHRS, CDR2 YFSETQ. The CDR3 sequence is 14 residues long. CDR3 region: CASSSSDRAETQYF. The CDR3 region has the DNA TGCGCCAGCAGCTCCTCGGACAGGGCAGAGACCCAGTACTTC. The complete variable domain, with remaining parts taken from reference TRBV5-1 and TRBJ2-5, reads KAGVTQTPRYLIKTRGQQVTLSCSPISGHRSVSWYQQTPGQGLQFLFEYFSETQRNKGNFPGRFSGRQFSNSRSEMNVSTLELGDSALYLCASSSSDRAETQYFGPGTRLLVL.

The CDR3 region is CASSVNSGGAYEQFF. The CDR3, as DNA: TGTGCCAGCAGCGTGAATAGCGGGGGGGCTTATGAGCAGTTCTTC. The V call is TRBV7-2, the J call TRBJ2-1; 11 bases agree with TRBD2. The CDR3 has 15 amino acids. Germline values: CDR1 SGHTA, CDR2 FQGNSA. The junction had 8 bases not matched to a gene; V was cut back by 5 bases and J by 8 bases.